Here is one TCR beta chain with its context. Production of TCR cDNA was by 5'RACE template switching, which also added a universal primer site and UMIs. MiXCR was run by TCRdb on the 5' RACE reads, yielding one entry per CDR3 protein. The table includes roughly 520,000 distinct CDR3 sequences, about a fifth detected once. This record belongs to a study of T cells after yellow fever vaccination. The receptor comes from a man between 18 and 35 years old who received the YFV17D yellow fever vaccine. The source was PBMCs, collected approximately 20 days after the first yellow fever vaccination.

CDR3 sequence: CAISGDRGSNQPQHF. CDR3 sequence (DNA): TGTGCCATCAGTGGTGACAGGGGGAGCAATCAGCCCCAGCATTTT. The rearrangement joins TRBV10-3 to TRBJ1-5; 9 bases fit TRBD1. The CDR3 covers 15 residues. Germline V lookup: CDR1 ENHRY, CDR2 SYGVKD. The junction had 2 bases not matched to a gene; V was cut back by 4 bases and J by 1 base.